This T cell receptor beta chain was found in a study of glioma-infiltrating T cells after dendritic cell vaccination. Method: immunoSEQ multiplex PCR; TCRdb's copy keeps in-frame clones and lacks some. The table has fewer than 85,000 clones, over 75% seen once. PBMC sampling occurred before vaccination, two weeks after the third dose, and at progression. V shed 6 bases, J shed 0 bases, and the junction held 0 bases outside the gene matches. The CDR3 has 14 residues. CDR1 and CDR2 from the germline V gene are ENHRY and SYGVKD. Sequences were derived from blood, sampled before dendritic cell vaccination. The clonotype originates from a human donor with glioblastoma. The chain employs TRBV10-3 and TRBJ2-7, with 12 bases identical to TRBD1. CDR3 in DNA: TGTGCCATCAGGGGACAGGGGGCCTCCTACGAGCAGTACTTC. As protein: CAIRGQGASYEQYF.